This TCR beta chain comes out of a study of cytomegalovirus exposure and HLA in healthy donors. Study observations and caveats: Confirmation was obtained in vitro that a few CMV-associated chains are specific for CMV antigens.

Losses at the gene ends were 5 bases for V and 2 bases for J; bases not matched to a gene: 5. The CDR3 spans 14 residues. Germline CDR1 and CDR2: SGHAT and FQDESV (reference sequence). As regards this clone: Its antigen remains unidentified.

Primers: 60 Vbeta forward and 13 Jbeta reverse. The assay was immunoSEQ multiplex PCR, and TCRdb's table has in-frame clones only and misses some. Of around 190,000 clones listed, roughly 79% were seen once; the top ten hold roughly 2%. The TCR originated in a young man in good health and CMV-seronegative. The sample was PBMCs. The rearrangement uses TRBV11-1 and TRBJ2-7; 8 bases are shared with TRBD1. CDR3: CASSPRDRTYEQYF. Written as DNA, the CDR3 is TGTGCCAGCAGCCCAAGGGACAGGACCTACGAGCAGTACTTC.